This T cell receptor (beta chain) was obtained from a study of tumor-infiltrating lymphocytes in glioblastoma multiforme. Study-level findings and limits: The T cells in this sample were not sorted into functional subsets.

TCRB libraries came from RNA via three nested multiplex PCR rounds. TCRB-specific cDNA synthesis used 0.5 to 0.65 ug of total RNA. No unique molecular identifiers were described for these TCRB libraries. TCRdb fed the multiplex PCR reads into MiXCR, producing one record per CDR3 protein. Of about 10,000 distinct CDR3 sequences in the sample, 55% to 80% are singletons; the top ten hold around 29%. To note about this clonotype: The antigen remains unidentified. Lacking the conserved final phenylalanine or tryptophan, this CDR3 likely reflects a read error. The DNA is left out, because the CDR3 cannot be placed on it with certainty; the CDR3 is given as TCRdb lists it.

Germline values: CDR1 WNHNN, CDR2 SYGVQD (reference sequence). The CDR3 comprises 14 residues, both ends counted. The TCR originated in a male donor with glioblastoma. The V call is TRBV10-1, the J call TRBJ2-2; no check of the table's D call, TRBD2, against the DNA was made. Sequenced material: brain tumor tissue. The CDR3 here is CASIRQRRTGELFV.